This T cell receptor (beta chain) comes out of a study of Graves' ophthalmopathy and Graves' hyperthyroidism. The germline CDR1 and CDR2 sequences are SGHRS and YFSETQ. Trimming cost V 0 bases and J 3 bases; bases outside gene matches: 12. CDR3 length: 19 amino acids. Amplified material comprised TCR beta CDR3 regions derived from RNA transcripts. The first round was an RT-PCR with HTBI primers, and the second round was a multiplex PCR. TCRdb recomputed calls from the multiplex PCR reads with MiXCR, one row per CDR3 protein. The repertoire consists of some 520,000 distinct CDR3 sequences, with about an eighth occurring once and the leading ten covering 8% to 10%. Ten or more counts support this clonotype.

The chain recombines TRBV5-1 with TRBJ2-2, with 9 bases fitting TRBD2. The sample was blood. The clonotype originates from a woman aged 25 to 39 with Graves' ophthalmopathy. CDR3 DNA sequence: TGCGCCAGCAGCTTGGTCCCCTATCTAGCGGGGTCGGACACCGGGGAGCTGTTTTTT. It yields the protein CASSLVPYLAGSDTGELFF.